This T cell receptor beta chain was profiled in a study of T-cell reconstitution after alpha-beta-depleted transplantation in children. The library targeted TCRbeta and was prepared with unique molecular identifiers. TCRdb itself ran the PCR reads through MiXCR, one entry per CDR3 protein. The repertoire holds about 300,000 distinct CDR3 sequences, with around a tenth as singletons. This clonotype has ten or more counts. Its antigen is as yet unknown. This CDR3 contains 15 residues. The J segment lost 4 bases and the V segment lost 5 bases, leaving 5 bases of the junction unmatched. The V gene's germline CDR1 is MNHEY and CDR2 SVGAGI. Findings of the study overall: At the one-year point after transplant, T-cell counts and TCRbeta diversity were found to come mostly from T cells that had been newly produced. Surviving thymic progenitors and recipient T cells were the source of high TCRbeta diversity at day 60 in some patients. Reportedly, alpha-beta T cells present about two months post-transplant originated from several hundred expanded clones of graft origin.

Sample: PBMCs, taken before TCRalphabeta/CD19-depleted stem cell transplant. The clonotype originates from a boy in the first two years of life with acute myeloid leukemia, due to receive a stem cell transplant. This rearrangement joins TRBV6-5 to TRBJ2-1, with TRBD2 identical over 10 bases. The CDR3 sequence: CASSPAAGGYNEQFF. The CDR3 nucleotides read TGTGCCAGCAGTCCCGCAGCGGGGGGGTACAATGAGCAGTTCTTC.